The entry below describes one T cell receptor beta chain. Compared with germline, one end of the junction differs, possibly owing to a read error. Sequencing was performed with immunoSEQ multiplex PCR; in TCRdb, only in-frame clones are kept and a portion is missing. The sample contains roughly 190,000 clones, 75% to 90% of which appear only once. This entry is derived from a study of blood T cell repertoires in COVID-19. Study as a whole: The analysed material was cDNA or gDNA that came from T cells, B-cell-depleted T cells, or PBMCs.

Germline lookup yields CDR1 GTSNPN and CDR2 SVGIG (reference sequence). The CDR3 runs to 12 residues. The sequencing input was peripheral blood. The genes are TRBV30 and TRBJ1-4; unclear D gene. This receptor was obtained from a woman aged 40 to 50 with acute or convalescent COVID-19. Here the CDR3 DNA reads TGTGCCTGGAGGACTGGGTTGAAAAATCTGTTTTTT. Amino acid sequence: CAWRTGLKNLFF.